This TCR beta chain was retrieved from a study of blood T cell repertoires in COVID-19. Overall study: Both acute and convalescent COVID-19 samples were obtained from the United States, Italy and Spain.

This CDR3 has 20 amino acids. CDR1 is MNHEY and CDR2 is SMNVEV in the germline V gene (reference sequence). V gave up 3 bases and J gave up 8 bases, with 32 bases separating them. Under the authors' procedure: Amplification of reference gene primers provided the estimated nucleated cell counts. The protocol was immunoSEQ multiplex PCR, while the TCRdb copy is restricted to in-frame clones and leaves out a portion. The V and J calls and the clone size are those of that table, but D and trimming were determined from the DNA. The sample lists 120,000 to 150,000 clones, almost 85% occurring once. The chain uses TRBV27 and TRBJ2-1; D may be TRBD1 (5 bases). The TCR sequence derives from a man aged 50-59 years with acute or convalescent COVID-19. The specimen sequenced was peripheral blood. The DNA for the CDR3 is TGTGCCAGCAGTTTTCGCCTCCCGGATTACGGGCCTCAGGGTGAGGATGAGCAGTTCTTC. Its protein product is CASSFRLPDYGPQGEDEQFF.